This is a list of T cell receptor beta chains from one sample in a study of cytomegalovirus exposure and HLA in healthy donors. The repertoire was sequenced with immunoSEQ multiplex PCR; TCRdb's copy has only in-frame clones and lacks some. The repertoire holds roughly 140,000 clones, with approximately 83% as singletons. The sequenced sample was PBMCs. The receptors stem from a man aged 35-49 years in good health and CMV-seropositive. The CDR3 runs from the conserved cysteine through the conserved F or W. Fields, in order: clone size, V gene, D gene, J gene, CDR3 DNA, CDR3 protein. The D gene is left open where the match is weak. Part of the rows lack a size; the others show once, few, many or a class for expanded clones.

>-|TRBV7-2|-|TRBJ1-3
TGTGCCAGCAGCTTAGTCGGGGGGAACTCTGGAAACACCATATATTTT
CASSLVGGNSGNTIYF
>-|TRBV27|-|TRBJ1-1
TGTGCCAGCAGTTTATTGCGTGAAGCTTTCTTT
CASSLLREAFF
>-|TRBV7-9|TRBD1|TRBJ2-6
TGTTCCAGCAGCACGCACAGGGGACCTGGGGCCAACGTCCTGACTTTC
CSSSTHRGPGANVLTF
>-|TRBV19|TRBD2|TRBJ2-7
TGTGCCACACCCTGTAAGCGGGAGTACTACGAGCAGTACTTC
CATPCKREYYEQYF
>-|TRBV19|-|TRBJ2-1
TGTGCCAGTAGTATGGGGGGGCGGGGGAATGAGCAGTTCTTC
CASSMGGRGNEQFF
>once|TRBV7-9|-|TRBJ1-4
TGTGCCAGCAGCCCCACGGGGGGTACTAATGAAAAACTGTTTTTT
CASSPTGGTNEKLFF
>-|TRBV5-1|-|TRBJ2-5
TGCGCCAGCAGCTTGGTTGGGGAGGAAGAGACCCAGTACTTC
CASSLVGEEETQYF
>-|TRBV4-1|TRBD2|TRBJ2-1
TGCGCCAGCAGCGCCTCGAGAAGCGGGAGTTACAATGAGCAGTTCTTC
CASSASRSGSYNEQFF
>-|TRBV6-5|-|TRBJ2-3
TGTGCCAGCAGTAGGGGGGATACGCAGTATTTT
CASSRGDTQYF
>-|TRBV27|-|TRBJ2-4
TGTGCCAGCAGTTTCCTCGGCAGGGCCCAAAACATTCAGTACTTC
CASSFLGRAQNIQYF
>-|TRBV5-1|TRBD1|TRBJ1-1
TGCGCCAGCCGGGGAGCGGAGACAGGGGGTGGGACTGAAGCTTTCTTT
CASRGAETGGGTEAFF
>-|TRBV25-1|TRBD1|TRBJ2-1
TGTGCCAGCAGTGAATTCCGAGAGGCAGGGGGCTACAATGAGCAGTTCTTC
CASSEFREAGGYNEQFF
>-|TRBV2|TRBD2|TRBJ2-7
TGTGCCAGCATGCCATCGGGGGGTGGCGAGCAGTACTTC
CASMPSGGGEQYF